This T cell receptor (beta chain) came from a study of blood T cell repertoires in COVID-19 (dated by TCRdb to 2020 to 2022). In the study overall: The collaborator samples originated in the United States, Italy and Spain and spanned the acute and convalescent phases of COVID-19. The material from the prospective study consisted of cDNA or gDNA derived from T cells, B-cell-depleted T cells, or PBMCs. Subjects who had been exposed to COVID-19, were actively infected with it, or had recovered from it provided the deeply sampled blood TCRbeta repertoires that made up the dataset. The repertoires were released in a freely available public database intended as a resource for research on the immune response to SARS-CoV-2. Samples came from the ongoing ImmuneRACE study (first 160 participants) plus 1,254 subjects from 6 global collaborators. The sample metadata nearly always contained a de-identified subject ID, COVID-19 status, age in years and sex. Where HLA class I and class II types were available, the types were taken from metadata supplied by the sample provider, not from assay-based typing.

The immunoSEQ Assay, a bias-controlled multiplex PCR, was used to amplify TCRbeta CDR3 regions from genomic DNA. The study's processing was this. The number of nucleated cells in each sample was estimated by amplification of reference gene primers within the assay. Sequence reads were collapsed and filtered to measure the absolute abundance of every unique TCRbeta CDR3 rearrangement. Productive Simpson clonality was computed per sample as the square root of Simpson's diversity index over productive rearrangements. Held by TCRdb, this immuneACCESS table contains in-frame sequences only and omits some clones. Under half of the omission traces to an unresolved V gene where checked; the cause of the rest is unknown. Clone size and the V and J calls come from that table; the DNA yielded D and trimming. The sample table records 90,000 to 140,000 clones; roughly 76% of these occur just once. The top ten clones comprise 8% to 9.5% of the sample.

Including cysteine and phenylalanine, the CDR3 has 15 amino acids. The retained sequence is limited to the CDR3, 45 bases, with the frame set at the first base. Broad study findings and their caveats: How much clinical and demographic metadata was included differed by source and by participant, and the metadata was provided uncurated.

The collaborating institutions used their own protocols to collect whole blood in K2EDTA tubes. For TCRbeta analysis, collaborator samples were shipped as frozen whole blood, as isolated PBMCs, or as DNA extracted from either sample type. In regard to this clone: What antigen it recognizes has not been identified. Base qualities were left out, and no much larger clone turns up one base away.

This chain joins TRBV21-1 to TRBJ2-7; the table names TRBD2, a call not compared with the DNA. TRBV21-1 is a listed pseudogene. Sequencing used peripheral blood. This receptor was obtained from a woman in her seventies with acute or convalescent COVID-19. In nucleotide form, the sequence is TGTGCCAGCAGCGACAGGACTAGCGGGAAATACGAGCAGTACTTC. It is translated as CASSDRTSGKYEQYF.